This TCR beta chain was obtained from a study of T cell changes during pregnancy in multiple sclerosis. The CDR3 has 17 residues. V lost 1 base and J lost 6, with 16 bases in between. Germline V CDR1 and CDR2: SEHNR, FQNEAQ (reference sequence). Produced via immunoSEQ multiplex PCR; TCRdb's table is partial and in-frame only. The sample has approximately 9,100 clones; more than 75% are singletons. V and J are TRBV7-9 and TRBJ1-6, with D unresolved. Material: CD8+ T cells from peripheral blood mononuclear cells, obtained in the first trimester of pregnancy. The receptor's source is a female donor in good health, enrolled as a control in a pregnancy study. The DNA for the CDR3 is TGTGCCAGCAGCTTAGAGGCGCGGAGTAAACTTAATTCACCCCTCCACTTT. Protein: CASSLEARSKLNSPLHF.